The 27 T cell receptor beta chains below were found in one sample sequenced in a study of blood T cell repertoires in COVID-19. The table came from immunoSEQ multiplex PCR; TCRdb's copy has only in-frame clones and leaves some out. The data show around 230,000 clones, with about 86% seen just once and about 8.9% held by the top ten. The specimen was peripheral blood. These receptor sequences come from a woman aged 45 to 65 with acute or convalescent COVID-19.

This chain connects TRBV28 to TRBJ2-7; D is uncertain. Germline CDR1 MDHEN, CDR2 SYDVKM. CDR3 length: 15 residues. V was clipped by 3 bases and J by 1 base, with 13 bases between them. CDR3 sequence (DNA): TGTGCCAGCAGTTTCCCCCGAACGCGGTCCTACGAGCAGTACTTC. It specifies CASSFPRTRSYEQYF.

V usage is TRBV2 and J usage is TRBJ2-3; 12 positions agree with TRBD2. CDR3 length: 14 residues. The V segment lost 8 bases and the J segment 2 bases; nucleotides outside the gene matches: 2. Germline values: CDR1 SNHLY, CDR2 FYNNEI. DNA of the CDR3: TGTGCCAGCGGGACTAGCGGGCACACAGATACGCAGTATTTT. Its translation is CASGTSGHTDTQYF.

The chain carries TRBV11-3 and TRBJ2-3, with TRBD2 identical over 12 bases. V lost 5 bases to trimming and J lost 1 base; unmatched junction nucleotides: 4. Looked up from germline, CDR1 is SGHNT and CDR2 is YENEEA. This CDR3 has 16 amino acids. DNA of the CDR3: TGTGCCAGCAGCGATAGACTAGCGGGAGGCACAGATACGCAGTATTTT. Translated: CASSDRLAGGTDTQYF.

The chain carries TRBV5-1 and TRBJ2-1; TRBD1 matches at 7 bases. V lost 0 bases and J lost 7; bases outside the gene matches: 7. The CDR3 loop spans 15 amino acids. Germline values: CDR1 SGHRS, CDR2 YFSETQ. CDR3 coding DNA: TGCGCCAGCAGCTTGGCGGTCGGCAGGGGGAATGAGCAGTTCTTC. Translation gives CASSLAVGRGNEQFF.

The chain carries TRBV5-1 and TRBJ2-2; 10 bases agree with TRBD2. CDR1 and CDR2 (germline): SGHRS, YFSETQ. Unmatched junction bases numbered 6, after V lost 2 bases and J lost 5 bases. The CDR3 totals 16 residues. CDR3 nucleotides: TGCGCCAGCAGCTTTCTAGCGGGAGATAGAACCGGGGAGCTGTTTTTT. Protein sequence: CASSFLAGDRTGELFF. The variable domain in full, with the rest retrieved from reference TRBV5-1 and TRBJ2-2, is KAGVTQTPRYLIKTRGQQVTLSCSPISGHRSVSWYQQTPGQGLQFLFEYFSETQRNKGNFPGRFSGRQFSNSRSEMNVSTLELGDSALYLCASSFLAGDRTGELFFGEGSRLTVL.

This rearrangement joins TRBV5-1 to TRBJ2-6, with 11 bases that match TRBD2. The CDR3 loop spans 17 amino acids. Per the germline V gene, CDR1 is SGHRS and CDR2 is YFSETQ. V shed 2 bases and J 0 bases; nucleotides not matched to a gene: 1. As DNA, the CDR3 is TGCGCCAGCAGCTTTACTAGCGGGAGCTCTGGGGCCAACGTCCTGACTTTC. Translated: CASSFTSGSSGANVLTF. Filled out from reference TRBV5-1 and TRBJ2-6, the complete variable domain reads KAGVTQTPRYLIKTRGQQVTLSCSPISGHRSVSWYQQTPGQGLQFLFEYFSETQRNKGNFPGRFSGRQFSNSRSEMNVSTLELGDSALYLCASSFTSGSSGANVLTFGAGSRLTVL.

The table lists this clone with a count of one. This chain connects TRBV5-4 to TRBJ2-5; 12 bases agree with TRBD2. This CDR3 is built from 15 residues. V shed 4 bases and J 5 bases; nucleotides not matched to a gene: 6. Germline CDR1 reads SGHNT; CDR2 reads YYREEE (reference sequence). The CDR3 loop is CASSHTTSGSETQYF. CDR3 DNA sequence: TGTGCCAGCAGCCATACGACTAGCGGGAGTGAGACCCAGTACTTC.

Only one count was recorded for this clone. The chain employs TRBV5-1 and TRBJ2-7; tentatively, D is TRBD2 (7 bases). V lost 4 bases and J 4 bases, leaving 18 bases between the germline ends. The CDR3 has 15 residues. CDR1 is SGHRS and CDR2 is YFSETQ in the germline V gene. This CDR3 is CASSLVAGAQYEQYF. As DNA, the CDR3 is TGCGCCAGCAGCCTGGTCGCGGGGGCCCAGTACGAGCAGTACTTC.

The chain uses TRBV15 and TRBJ2-1; 7 nucleotides align to TRBD2. Germline V CDR1 and CDR2: LNHNV, YYDKDF (reference sequence). V lost 1 base to trimming and J lost 5 bases; unmatched junction nucleotides: 11. The CDR3 sequence is 17 residues long. CDR3 bases: TGTGCCACCAGCAGAGGCTTGGGGGGAGGGGAAAACAATGAGCAGTTCTTC. Its translation: CATSRGLGGGENNEQFF.

This chain links TRBV28 with TRBJ2-7; TRBD1 agrees at 7 bases. Germline values: CDR1 MDHEN, CDR2 SYDVKM. The junction had 10 bases not matched to a gene; V was cut back by 1 base and J by 4 bases. This CDR3 region has 16 residues. CDR3 in amino acids: CASSLFPGGRNYEQYF. The CDR3, as DNA: TGTGCCAGCAGTTTATTTCCAGGGGGTAGAAATTACGAGCAGTACTTC. The full variable domain, rest sourced from reference TRBV28 and TRBJ2-7, is DVKVTQSSRYLVKRTGEKVFLECVQDMDHENMFWYRQDPGLGLRLIYFSYDVKMKEKGDIPEGYSVSREKKERFSLILESASTNQTSMYLCASSLFPGGRNYEQYFGPGTRLTVT.

The chain combines TRBV28 with TRBJ2-1; 8 bases line up with TRBD2. The trim removed 5 bases at V and 2 bases at J, leaving 8 bases unmatched. The germline gives CDR1 MDHEN, CDR2 SYDVKM. The CDR3 spans 16 residues. CDR3 DNA: TGTGCCAGCAGTCTGAGCGGGAGTCCCCCCTACAATGAGCAGTTCTTC. Translated, it gives CASSLSGSPPYNEQFF.

V is TRBV19 and J is TRBJ2-2; D possibly corresponds to TRBD2 (6 bases). V lost 5 bases and J 3 bases, leaving 7 bases between the germline ends. This CDR3 has 13 amino acids. CDR1 and CDR2 (germline): LNHDA, SQIVND (reference sequence). CDR3 residues: CASSREYTGELFF. The CDR3 nucleotides are TGTGCCAGTAGTCGGGAGTACACCGGGGAGCTGTTTTTT. The entire variable domain, with the rest obtained from reference TRBV19 and TRBJ2-2, is as follows: DGGITQSPKYLFRKEGQNVTLSCEQNLNHDAMYWYRQDPGQGLRLIYYSQIVNDFQKGDIAEGYSVSREKKESFPLTVTSAQKNPTAFYLCASSREYTGELFFGEGSRLTVL.

This sequence joins TRBV6-5 and TRBJ1-1, with a possible D match to TRBD1 (6 bases). The germline V and J ends were trimmed by 6 bases and 0 bases, with 14 bases remaining between them. Germline V gene data show CDR1 as MNHEY and CDR2 as SVGAGI. The CDR3 sequence is 15 residues long. The DNA of the CDR3 is TGTGCCAGCAGCACGCCGACAGGCATGAACACTGAAGCTTTCTTT. Its protein product is CASSTPTGMNTEAFF.

The rearrangement links TRBV5-4 to TRBJ2-5, with 8 bases lining up with TRBD2. The CDR3 sequence is 14 residues long. CDR1 is SGHNT, CDR2 YYREEE, per germline (reference sequence). V was pared by 5 bases and J by 5 bases, with 8 bases of the junction left unmatched. DNA of the CDR3: TGTGCCAGCAGGGACGGGAGGGCCGGGGAGACCCAGTACTTC. Its protein product is CASRDGRAGETQYF.

This chain's CDR3 is CASSESAGSNTGELFF. The CDR3 DNA sequence: TGCGCCAGCAGTGAGTCGGCAGGGTCGAACACCGGGGAGCTGTTTTTT. V and J are TRBV10-1 and TRBJ2-2; tentative D call: TRBD1 (5 bases). CDR1 and CDR2 from the germline V gene are WNHNN and SYGVQD (reference sequence). Trimming removed 0 bases at V and 0 bases at J, with 8 bases between. The CDR3 loop spans 16 amino acids.

The chain employs TRBV18 and TRBJ2-5; 8 bases match TRBD1. CDR3 length: 16 residues. CDR1 and CDR2 from the germline V gene are KGHSH and LQKENI. The trim removed 2 bases at V and 5 bases at J, leaving 10 bases unmatched. The CDR3 protein is CASSPIRQGARETQYF. As DNA, the CDR3 is TGTGCCAGCTCACCAATTCGTCAGGGGGCAAGGGAGACCCAGTACTTC.

The V call is TRBV19, the J call TRBJ2-2; tentatively, D is TRBD1 (6 bases). The CDR3 sequence is 15 residues long. Germline CDR1 is LNHDA and CDR2 is SQIVND (reference sequence). With 6 bases removed from V and 1 base from J, the gap between germline ends came to 12 bases. CDR3 sequence (DNA): TGTGCCAGTAGGGTACCGACAGGGAACACCGGGGAGCTGTTTTTT. Translating gives CASRVPTGNTGELFF. Filled out from reference TRBV19 and TRBJ2-2, the complete variable domain reads DGGITQSPKYLFRKEGQNVTLSCEQNLNHDAMYWYRQDPGQGLRLIYYSQIVNDFQKGDIAEGYSVSREKKESFPLTVTSAQKNPTAFYLCASRVPTGNTGELFFGEGSRLTVL.

This clone appeared a few times. The genes are TRBV6-5 and TRBJ2-2; D not certain. The V gene lost 2 bases and the J gene lost 5 bases, with 9 bases spanning the gap. CDR3 length equals 14 residues. The germline V gene has CDR1 MNHEY and CDR2 SVGAGI. As DNA, the CDR3 is TGTGCCAGCAGTTACGAGAGTGAGACCGGGGAGCTGTTTTTT. This gives the protein CASSYESETGELFF.

This chain joins TRBV19 and TRBJ1-1; perhaps TRBD1 as D (5 bases). The CDR3 runs 15 residues. Germline CDR1 and CDR2: LNHDA and SQIVND (reference sequence). With 6 bases removed from V and 4 bases from J, the gap between germline ends came to 18 bases. This CDR3 reads CASSPRAGMGTEAFF. CDR3 nucleotides: TGTGCCAGTAGCCCCCGGGCAGGGATGGGCACTGAAGCTTTCTTT.

The rearrangement uses TRBV2 and TRBJ1-5; no clear D gene. CDR1 and CDR2 from the germline V gene are SNHLY and FYNNEI. Trimming removed 10 bases from V and 2 bases from J, with 15 bases in between. The CDR3 spans 14 residues. The CDR3 reads CATGSRTGNQPQHF. CDR3 nucleotides: TGTGCCACCGGCTCCCGGACTGGCAATCAGCCCCAGCATTTT.

With respect to this clone: In the same sample, other DNA sequences code for this CDR3. The gene calls are TRBV19 and TRBJ1-5; a weak D match, TRBD1 (5 bases). The CDR3 covers 15 residues. Trimming left V 3 bases short and J 0 bases short, with 9 bases between. From germline, CDR1 is LNHDA and CDR2 SQIVND (reference sequence). The CDR3 spells CASSIQGASNQPQHF. Written as DNA, the CDR3 is TGTGCCAGTAGTATCCAAGGGGCTAGCAATCAGCCCCAGCATTTT.

The rearrangement links TRBV7-3 to TRBJ2-4, with D uncertain. Looked up from germline, CDR1 is SGHTA and CDR2 is FQGTGA. Trimming shortened V by 8 bases and J by 0 bases, and 8 bases separated the two germline ends. This CDR3 spans 13 amino acids. CDR3 region: CASPRLAKNIQYF. Here the CDR3 DNA reads TGTGCCAGCCCTAGACTAGCCAAAAACATTCAGTACTTC.

Regarding this clone: This sample includes further DNA sequences coding for the same CDR3. The DNA for the CDR3 is TGTGCCAGCAGCCGACTAGCGGGAGGGCCGGAGACCCAGTACTTC. It is translated as CASSRLAGGPETQYF. The J gene is TRBJ2-5, the V gene TRBV6-5, with 14 bases fitting TRBD2. CDR1 is MNHEY, CDR2 SVGAGI, per germline. CDR3 length: 15 residues. J lost 5 bases, V lost 6 bases, and 5 bases had no gene match.

The chain joins TRBV3-1 (or the pseudogene TRBV3-2) to TRBJ1-2; TRBD1 might be the D (5 bases). The CDR3 extends over 18 amino acids. V lost 0 bases to trimming and J lost 0 bases, with 17 bases between them. Germline CDR1 is LGHDT and CDR2 is YNNKEL (reference sequence). The CDR3 reads CASSQEDKGYATNYGYTF. The DNA of the CDR3 is TGTGCCAGCAGCCAAGAAGACAAGGGGTATGCCACTAACTATGGCTACACCTTC.

On this clone itself: A junction boundary mismatches the germline segment, possibly from a read error. The chain employs TRBV5-1 and TRBJ1-1, with 7 bases fitting TRBD1. The CDR3 is 15 residues long. Germline V lookup: CDR1 SGHRS, CDR2 YFSETQ. CDR3 protein: CAGSLQGQANTEAFF. The CDR3 coding sequence is TGCGCCGGCAGCTTACAAGGACAGGCGAACACTGAAGCTTTCTTT.

The J gene is TRBJ1-6, the V gene TRBV2, with D possibly being TRBD1 (5 bases). CDR1 and CDR2 (germline): SNHLY, FYNNEI. The CDR3 is made up of 15 amino acids. V dropped 8 bases and J dropped 2 bases, with 13 bases sitting between them. The CDR3 here is CASVGRGAYNSPLHF. CDR3 nucleotides: TGTGCCAGCGTGGGGCGGGGGGCCTATAATTCACCCCTCCACTTT.

In its sample, this clone was seen once. The rearrangement joins TRBV9 to TRBJ2-3, with 10 nucleotides matching TRBD1. The junction had 3 bases not matched to a gene; V was cut back by 2 bases and J by 3 bases. The CDR3 runs to 15 residues. Germline lookup yields CDR1 SGDLS and CDR2 YYNGEE. The CDR3 is CASSVRDRGTDTQYF. The CDR3, as DNA: TGTGCCAGCAGCGTCCGGGACAGGGGAACAGATACGCAGTATTTT.